The TCR beta chain described here comes from a study of patients and donors after allogeneic stem cell transplantation (dated by TCRdb to the early 2020s). Regarding this clonotype: The target of this receptor is not known. No base qualities exist here, and no much larger clone lies one base off it.

Receptor libraries were prepared by RT-PCR. The sequencer listed for this sample is NextSeq 550. The raw public data were reprocessed by TCRdb itself: fastp quality trimming at Q25, MiXCR clonotype calling, in-frame beta chains only. CDR3 protein duplicates are merged, each entry listing the most common genes and DNA. For this sample the table gives tens of thousands of distinct CDR3 sequences, of which 4.5% to 5% were detected only once. The leading ten clones occupy 2% to 3% of the sample. This TCR derives from a human donor who was either an allogeneic HSCT recipient or a stem cell or donor lymphocyte infusion donor (not recorded which). It is not recorded whose cells these are; they may come from a transplant donor. Sequencing was performed on blood, either unsorted or a sorted T cell fraction (not recorded which).

The sequenced DNA is TGTGCCTGGAGTTTGGGCAGGTTTAGCTCTGGGGCCAACGTCCTGACTTTC. It specifies CAWSLGRFSSGANVLTF. The chain couples TRBV30 to TRBJ2-6, with the D gene uncertain. The CDR3 starts with the cysteine, ends with the phenylalanine, and has 17 residues. Left in the record is the CDR3 DNA by itself, 51 bases read in frame from the first base. From the germline V gene (reference sequence), CDR1 is GTSNPN and CDR2 is SVGIG. V is reduced by 2 bases and J by 0 bases, leaving a spacing of 14 bases between them.